This T cell receptor (beta chain) was captured in a study of CD8+ T cells in alopecia areata. Study findings and constraints: Expanded CD8+ clones among the top 100, as well as scalp clonality, were significantly decreased by tofacitinib.

The sequencing template was cDNA reverse transcribed from extracted RNA. Sequenced by immunoSEQ multiplex PCR; TCRdb stores in-frame clones only, minus some. The sample records 110,000 to 150,000 clones, around 86% being singletons. With respect to this clone: Its antigen is unidentified.

Regarding treatment: oral pan-JAK inhibitor, 5-10 mg twice daily. Lesional scalp punch biopsies and peripheral blood were collected from alopecia areata patients. The sequence derives from a human donor with alopecia areata. Sequences were derived from CD8+ T cells sorted from blood, sampled at week 4, from a patient treated with tofacitinib.

CDR3 residues: CASSQERGNNEQFF. The CDR3 bases are TGCGCCAGCAGCCAAGAGAGGGGTAACAATGAGCAGTTCTTC. The chain recombines TRBV4-1 with TRBJ2-1, with D perhaps given as TRBD1 or TRBD2 (5 bases each). The CDR3 contains 14 residues. Germline V lookup: CDR1 MGHRA, CDR2 YSYEKL. V dropped 0 bases and J dropped 5 bases, with 8 bases sitting between them.